What follows describes a single TCR beta chain. This table comes from immunoSEQ multiplex PCR, and its TCRdb copy is limited to in-frame clones, with some not included. The table includes about 15,000 clones, approximately 87% detected once. Germline assignment: CDR1 SGHRS and CDR2 YFSETQ. The CDR3 runs to 14 residues. Trimming removed 0 bases at V and 4 bases at J, with 11 bases between. The entry originates in a study of OX40 agonist ivuxolimab in advanced cancers. The sample in question was CD4+ or CD8+ T cells sorted from blood, obtained in a trial of the OX40 agonist ivuxolimab. The chain couples TRBV5-1 to TRBJ2-7, with TRBD1 as a possible D gene (7 bases). This clonotype originated in an adult with an advanced solid tumor such as melanoma, head and neck, liver or kidney cancer. The CDR3 DNA reads TGCGCCAGCAGCTTGGATGCAGGGGGGTACGAGCAGTACTTC. Translating it yields CASSLDAGGYEQYF.